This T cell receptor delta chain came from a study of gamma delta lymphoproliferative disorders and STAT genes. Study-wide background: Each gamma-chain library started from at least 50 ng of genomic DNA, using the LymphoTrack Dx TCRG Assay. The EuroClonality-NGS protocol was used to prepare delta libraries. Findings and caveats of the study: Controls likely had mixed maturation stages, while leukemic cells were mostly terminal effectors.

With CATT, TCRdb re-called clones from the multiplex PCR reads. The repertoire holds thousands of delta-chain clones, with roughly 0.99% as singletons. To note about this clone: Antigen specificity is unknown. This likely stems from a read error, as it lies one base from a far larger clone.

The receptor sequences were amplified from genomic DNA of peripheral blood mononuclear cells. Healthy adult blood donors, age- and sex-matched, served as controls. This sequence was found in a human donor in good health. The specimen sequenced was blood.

The CDR3 here is CACDTVSLPFTGAVSAQLFF. The CDR3 coding sequence is TGTGCCTGTGACACCGTGTCCCTACCTTTTACTGGGGCGGTTTCAGCACAACTCTTCTTT. The chain uses TRDV2 and TRDJ2; 7 nucleotides align to TRDD3. There are 20 residues in the CDR3. Germline V CDR1 and CDR2: GEAIGNYY, EKD. V gave up 0 bases and J gave up 6 bases; unmatched junction bases: 21.